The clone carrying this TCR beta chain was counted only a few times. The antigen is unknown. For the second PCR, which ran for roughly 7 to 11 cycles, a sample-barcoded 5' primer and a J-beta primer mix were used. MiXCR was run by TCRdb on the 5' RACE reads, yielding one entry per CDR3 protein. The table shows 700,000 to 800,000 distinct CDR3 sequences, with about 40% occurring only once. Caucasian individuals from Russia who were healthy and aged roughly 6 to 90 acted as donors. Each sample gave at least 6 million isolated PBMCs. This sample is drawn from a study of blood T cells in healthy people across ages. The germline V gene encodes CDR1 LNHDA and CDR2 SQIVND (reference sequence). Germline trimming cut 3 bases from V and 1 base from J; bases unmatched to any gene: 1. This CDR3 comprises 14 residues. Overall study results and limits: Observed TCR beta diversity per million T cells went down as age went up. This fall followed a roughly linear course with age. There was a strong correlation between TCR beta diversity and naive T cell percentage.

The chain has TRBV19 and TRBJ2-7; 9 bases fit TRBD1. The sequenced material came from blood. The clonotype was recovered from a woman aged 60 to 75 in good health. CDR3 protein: CASSMGQGSYEQYF. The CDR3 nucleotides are TGTGCCAGTAGTATGGGACAGGGATCCTACGAGCAGTACTTC. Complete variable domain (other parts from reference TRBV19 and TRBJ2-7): DGGITQSPKYLFRKEGQNVTLSCEQNLNHDAMYWYRQDPGQGLRLIYYSQIVNDFQKGDIAEGYSVSREKKESFPLTVTSAQKNPTAFYLCASSMGQGSYEQYFGPGTRLTVT.